This TCR beta chain is drawn from a study of long-term antiretroviral therapy in people with HIV. Overall study context: Samples collected earliest predate the 2015 immediate-ART recommendation by about a decade. Study-wide findings and caveats: Clones with expansion before ART led the repertoire at all time points. Repertoires with HIV possessed tighter CDR3 length spans than those of controls.

Points on this clone: Its cognate antigen is unknown.

immunoSEQ v3.0 was run at survey level. Only in-frame clones appear in the TCRdb table, and some are missing; sequencing was by immunoSEQ multiplex PCR. The sample contains approximately 17,000 clones, more than 75% of which appear only once. Material: unsorted PBMCs, obtained 0.1 years before starting antiretroviral therapy. This clonotype originated in a man between 18 and 29 years old with HIV.

The CDR3 is CATSREGQGYNEQFF. The CDR3 region has the DNA TGTGCCACCAGCAGAGAGGGACAGGGGTACAATGAGCAGTTCTTC. V gene TRBV15 combines with J gene TRBJ2-1; 10 bases map to TRBD1. The V segment lost 0 bases and the J segment 4 bases; nucleotides outside the gene matches: 0. Per the germline V gene, CDR1 is LNHNV and CDR2 is YYDKDF (reference sequence). The CDR3 length is 15 residues.